Detailed here is one TCR beta chain. The record originates from a study of T-cell reconstitution after alpha-beta-depleted transplantation in children. As it was prepared, the TCRbeta library received unique molecular identifiers. TCRdb reanalysed the PCR reads using MiXCR and keeps one entry per CDR3 protein. The sample carries around 480,000 distinct CDR3 sequences, 30% to 35% recorded once. V was pared by 4 bases and J by 9 bases, with 25 bases between. Germline V gives CDR1 SQVTM, CDR2 ANQGSEA. This CDR3 is 15 amino acids long. This clonotype originated in a human donor who donated a stem cell graft to a child with aplastic anemia. The chain recombines TRBV29-1 with TRBJ2-7; TRBD1 might be the D (7 bases). The specimen comprised PBMCs from the stem cell graft donor, sampled from the stem cell graft. The CDR3 DNA follows: TGCAGCGTTGTGGGGGGCCAGGGGGTGCCCCTCCGGCAGTACTTC. The encoded protein is CSVVGGQGVPLRQYF.